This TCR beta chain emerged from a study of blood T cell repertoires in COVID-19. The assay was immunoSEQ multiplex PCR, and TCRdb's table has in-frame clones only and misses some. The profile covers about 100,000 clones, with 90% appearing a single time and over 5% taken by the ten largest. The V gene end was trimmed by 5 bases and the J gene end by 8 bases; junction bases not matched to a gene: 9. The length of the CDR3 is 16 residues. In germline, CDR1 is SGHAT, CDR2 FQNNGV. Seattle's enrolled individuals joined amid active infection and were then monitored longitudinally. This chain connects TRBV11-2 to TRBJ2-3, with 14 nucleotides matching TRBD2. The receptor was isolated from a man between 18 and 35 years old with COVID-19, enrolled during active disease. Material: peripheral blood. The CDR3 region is CASSLGTSGRFVTQYF. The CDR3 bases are TGTGCCAGCAGCCTCGGGACTAGCGGGAGATTTGTTACGCAGTATTTT. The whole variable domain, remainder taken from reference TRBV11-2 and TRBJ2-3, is EAGVAQSPRYKIIEKRQSVAFWCNPISGHATLYWYQQILGQGPKLLIQFQNNGVVDDSQLPKDRFSAERLKGVDSTLKIQPAKLEDSAVYLCASSLGTSGRFVTQYFGPGTRLTVL.